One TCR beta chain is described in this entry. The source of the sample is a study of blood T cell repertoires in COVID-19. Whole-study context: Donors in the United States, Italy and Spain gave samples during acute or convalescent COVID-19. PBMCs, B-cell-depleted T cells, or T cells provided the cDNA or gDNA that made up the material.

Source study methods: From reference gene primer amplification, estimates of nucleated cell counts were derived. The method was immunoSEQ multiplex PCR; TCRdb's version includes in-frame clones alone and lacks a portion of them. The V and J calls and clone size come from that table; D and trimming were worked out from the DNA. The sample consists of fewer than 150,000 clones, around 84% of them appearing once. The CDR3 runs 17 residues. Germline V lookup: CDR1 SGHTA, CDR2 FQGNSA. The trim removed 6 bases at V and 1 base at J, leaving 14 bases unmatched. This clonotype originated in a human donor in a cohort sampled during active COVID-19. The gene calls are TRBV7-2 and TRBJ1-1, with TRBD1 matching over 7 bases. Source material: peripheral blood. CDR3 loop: CASRDYRGANRNTEAFF. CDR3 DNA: TGTGCCAGCAGAGATTACAGGGGAGCGAATCGGAACACTGAAGCTTTCTTT.